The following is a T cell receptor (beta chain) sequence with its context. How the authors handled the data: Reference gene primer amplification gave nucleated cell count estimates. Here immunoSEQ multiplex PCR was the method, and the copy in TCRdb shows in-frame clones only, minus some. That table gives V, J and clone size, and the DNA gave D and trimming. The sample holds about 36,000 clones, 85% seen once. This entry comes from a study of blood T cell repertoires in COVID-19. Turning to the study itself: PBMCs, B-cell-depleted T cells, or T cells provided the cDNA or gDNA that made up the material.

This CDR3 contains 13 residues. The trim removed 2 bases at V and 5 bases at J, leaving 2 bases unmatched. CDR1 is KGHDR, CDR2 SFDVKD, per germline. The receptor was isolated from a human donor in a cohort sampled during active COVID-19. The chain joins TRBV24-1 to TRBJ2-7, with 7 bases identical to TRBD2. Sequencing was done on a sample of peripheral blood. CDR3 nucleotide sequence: TGTGCCACCAGTGATTGGGGGAGGGACGAGCAGTACTTC. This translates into CATSDWGRDEQYF.